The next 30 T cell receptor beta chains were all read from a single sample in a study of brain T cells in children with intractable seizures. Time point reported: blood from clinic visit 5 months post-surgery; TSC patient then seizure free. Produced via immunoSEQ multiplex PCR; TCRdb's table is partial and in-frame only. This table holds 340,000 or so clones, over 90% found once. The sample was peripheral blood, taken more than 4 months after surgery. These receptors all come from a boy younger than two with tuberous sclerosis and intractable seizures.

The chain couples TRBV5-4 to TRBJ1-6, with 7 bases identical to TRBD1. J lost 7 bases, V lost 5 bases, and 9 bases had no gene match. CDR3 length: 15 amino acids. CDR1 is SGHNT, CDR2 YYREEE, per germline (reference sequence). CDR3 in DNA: TGTGCCAGCAGTTCCGCGACAGGGTTGAATTCACCCCTCCACTTT. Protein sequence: CASSSATGLNSPLHF. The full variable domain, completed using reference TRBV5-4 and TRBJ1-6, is ETGVTQSPTHLIKTRGQQVTLRCSSQSGHNTVSWYQQALGQGPQFIFQYYREEENGRGNFPPRFSGLQFPNYSSELNVNALELDDSALYLCASSSATGLNSPLHFGNGTRLTVT.

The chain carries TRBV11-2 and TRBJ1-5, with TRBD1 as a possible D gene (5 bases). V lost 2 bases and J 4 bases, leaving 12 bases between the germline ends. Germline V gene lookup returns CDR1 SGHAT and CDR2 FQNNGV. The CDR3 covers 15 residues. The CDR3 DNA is TGTGCCAGCAGCTTACAGGGACTCCGGAATCAGCCCCAGCATTTT. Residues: CASSLQGLRNQPQHF.

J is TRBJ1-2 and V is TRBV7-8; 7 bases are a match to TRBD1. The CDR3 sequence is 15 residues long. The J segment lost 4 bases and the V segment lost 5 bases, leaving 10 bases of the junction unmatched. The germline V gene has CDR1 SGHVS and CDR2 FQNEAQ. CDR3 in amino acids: CASSEYPQGGYGYTF. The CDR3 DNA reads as TGTGCCAGCAGCGAATACCCTCAGGGGGGCTATGGCTACACCTTC.

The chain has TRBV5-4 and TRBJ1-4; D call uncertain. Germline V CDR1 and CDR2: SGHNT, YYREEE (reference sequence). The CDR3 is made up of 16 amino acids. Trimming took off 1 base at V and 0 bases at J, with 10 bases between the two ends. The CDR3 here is CASSLFPVATNEKLFF. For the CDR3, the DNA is TGTGCCAGCAGCTTGTTCCCTGTCGCAACTAATGAAAAACTGTTTTTT.

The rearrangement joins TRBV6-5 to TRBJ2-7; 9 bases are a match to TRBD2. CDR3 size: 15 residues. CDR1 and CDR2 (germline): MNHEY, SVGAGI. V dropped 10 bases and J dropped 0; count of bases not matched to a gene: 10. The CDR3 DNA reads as TGTGCCACCCTTCTAGCGGGGACTGGCTCCTACGAGCAGTACTTC. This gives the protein CATLLAGTGSYEQYF.

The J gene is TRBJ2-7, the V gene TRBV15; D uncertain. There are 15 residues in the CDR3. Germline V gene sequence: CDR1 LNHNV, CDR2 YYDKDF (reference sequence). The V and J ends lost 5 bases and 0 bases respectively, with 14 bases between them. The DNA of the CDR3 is TGTGCCACCAGCTTGGGGTTAGGTAGCTCCTACGAGCAGTACTTC. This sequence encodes CATSLGLGSSYEQYF. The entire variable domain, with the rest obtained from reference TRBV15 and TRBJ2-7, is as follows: DAMVIQNPRYQVTQFGKPVTLSCSQTLNHNVMYWYQQKSSQAPKLLFHYYDKDFNNEADTPDNFQSRRPNTSFCFLDIRSPGLGDTAMYLCATSLGLGSSYEQYFGPGTRLTVT.

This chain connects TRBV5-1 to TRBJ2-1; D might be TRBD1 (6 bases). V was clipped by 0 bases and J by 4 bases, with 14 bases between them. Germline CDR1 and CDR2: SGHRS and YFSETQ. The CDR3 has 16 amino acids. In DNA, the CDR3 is TGCGCCAGCAGCTTGGCCCGCAGGGGCCCTTACAATGAGCAGTTCTTC. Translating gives CASSLARRGPYNEQFF.

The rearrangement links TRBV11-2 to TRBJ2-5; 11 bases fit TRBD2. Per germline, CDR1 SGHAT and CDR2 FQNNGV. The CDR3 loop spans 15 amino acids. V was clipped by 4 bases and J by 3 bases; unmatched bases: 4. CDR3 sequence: CASSSIAGGEETQYF. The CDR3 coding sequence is TGTGCCAGCAGCTCGATAGCGGGGGGGGAAGAGACCCAGTACTTC. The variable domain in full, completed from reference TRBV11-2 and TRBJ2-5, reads EAGVAQSPRYKIIEKRQSVAFWCNPISGHATLYWYQQILGQGPKLLIQFQNNGVVDDSQLPKDRFSAERLKGVDSTLKIQPAKLEDSAVYLCASSSIAGGEETQYFGPGTRLLVL.

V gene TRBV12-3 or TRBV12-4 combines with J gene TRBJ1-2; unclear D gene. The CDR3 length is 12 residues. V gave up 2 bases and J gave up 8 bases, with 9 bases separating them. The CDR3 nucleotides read TGTGCCAGCAGTTTACAAGGCTCCGGCTACACCTTC. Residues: CASSLQGSGYTF.

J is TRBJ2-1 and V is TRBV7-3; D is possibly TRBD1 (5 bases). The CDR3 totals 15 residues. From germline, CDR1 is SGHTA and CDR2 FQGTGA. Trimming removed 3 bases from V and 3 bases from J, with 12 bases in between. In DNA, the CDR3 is TGTGCCAGCAGCTTGGAAAACAGGAACTACAATGAGCAGTTCTTC. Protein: CASSLENRNYNEQFF.

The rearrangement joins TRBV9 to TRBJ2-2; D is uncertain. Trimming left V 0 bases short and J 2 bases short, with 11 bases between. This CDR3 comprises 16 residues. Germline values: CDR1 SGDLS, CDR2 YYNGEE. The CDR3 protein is CASSVAAAVNTGELFF. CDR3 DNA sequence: TGTGCCAGCAGCGTAGCTGCGGCAGTAAACACCGGGGAGCTGTTTTTT.

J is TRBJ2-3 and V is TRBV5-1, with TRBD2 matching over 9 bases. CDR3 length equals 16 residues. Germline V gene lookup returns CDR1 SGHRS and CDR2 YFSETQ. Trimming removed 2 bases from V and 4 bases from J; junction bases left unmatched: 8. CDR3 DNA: TGCGCCAGCAGCTTCAGGGCGGGAGGGCCCGCAGATACGCAGTATTTT. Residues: CASSFRAGGPADTQYF.

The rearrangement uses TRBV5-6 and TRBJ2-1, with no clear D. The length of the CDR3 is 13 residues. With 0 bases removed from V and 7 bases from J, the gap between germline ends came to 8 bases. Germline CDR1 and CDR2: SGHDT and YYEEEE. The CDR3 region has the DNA TGTGCCAGCAGCTTGGTAACGGCAAATGAGCAGTTCTTC. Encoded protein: CASSLVTANEQFF. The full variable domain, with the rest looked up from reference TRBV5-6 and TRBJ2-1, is DAGVTQSPTHLIKTRGQQVTLRCSPKSGHDTVSWYQQALGQGPQFIFQYYEEEERQRGNFPDRFSGHQFPNYSSELNVNALLLGDSALYLCASSLVTANEQFFGPGTRLTVL.

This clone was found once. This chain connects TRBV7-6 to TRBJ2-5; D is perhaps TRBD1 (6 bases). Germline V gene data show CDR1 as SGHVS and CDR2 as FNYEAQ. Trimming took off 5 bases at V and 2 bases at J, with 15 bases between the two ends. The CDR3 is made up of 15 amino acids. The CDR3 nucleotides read TGTGCCAGCAGCCAATATCGACAGGTTCAAGAGACCCAGTACTTC. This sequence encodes CASSQYRQVQETQYF.

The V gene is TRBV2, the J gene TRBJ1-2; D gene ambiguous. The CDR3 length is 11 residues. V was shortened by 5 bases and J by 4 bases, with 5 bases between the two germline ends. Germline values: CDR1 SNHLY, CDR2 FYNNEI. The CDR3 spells CASSFSYGYTF. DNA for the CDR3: TGTGCCAGCAGTTTTAGCTATGGCTACACCTTC.

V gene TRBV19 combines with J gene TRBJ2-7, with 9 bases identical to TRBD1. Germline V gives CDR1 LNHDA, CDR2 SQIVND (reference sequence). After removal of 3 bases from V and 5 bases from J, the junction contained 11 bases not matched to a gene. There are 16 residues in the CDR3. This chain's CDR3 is CASSISIGQGSDEQYF. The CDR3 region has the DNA TGTGCCAGTAGTATTAGCATTGGACAGGGGTCGGACGAGCAGTACTTC.

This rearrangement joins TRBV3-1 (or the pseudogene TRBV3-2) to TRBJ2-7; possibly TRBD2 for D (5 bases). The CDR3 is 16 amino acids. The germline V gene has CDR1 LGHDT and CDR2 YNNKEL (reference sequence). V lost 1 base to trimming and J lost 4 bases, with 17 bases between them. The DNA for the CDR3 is TGTGCCAGCAGCCAAGGCAGCGGCAGCTTATCTTACGAGCAGTACTTC. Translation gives CASSQGSGSLSYEQYF.

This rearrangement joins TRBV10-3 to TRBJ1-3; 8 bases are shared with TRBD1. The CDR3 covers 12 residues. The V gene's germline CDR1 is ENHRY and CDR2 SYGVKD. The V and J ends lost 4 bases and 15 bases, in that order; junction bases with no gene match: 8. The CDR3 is CAISGPDREEYF. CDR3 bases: TGTGCCATCAGTGGGCCGGACAGGGAGGAATATTTT.

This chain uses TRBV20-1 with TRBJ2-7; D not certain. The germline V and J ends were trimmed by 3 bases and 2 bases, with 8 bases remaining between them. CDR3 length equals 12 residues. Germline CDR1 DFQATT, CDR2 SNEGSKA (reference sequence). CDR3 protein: CSASSQPYEQYF. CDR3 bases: TGCAGTGCTAGTTCCCAGCCCTACGAGCAGTACTTC.

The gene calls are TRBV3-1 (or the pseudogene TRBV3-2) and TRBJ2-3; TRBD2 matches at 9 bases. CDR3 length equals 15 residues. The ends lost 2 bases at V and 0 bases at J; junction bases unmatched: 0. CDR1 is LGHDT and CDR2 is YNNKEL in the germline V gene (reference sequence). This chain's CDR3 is CASSQTSGSTDTQYF. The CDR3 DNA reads TGTGCCAGCAGCCAAACTAGCGGGAGCACAGATACGCAGTATTTT.

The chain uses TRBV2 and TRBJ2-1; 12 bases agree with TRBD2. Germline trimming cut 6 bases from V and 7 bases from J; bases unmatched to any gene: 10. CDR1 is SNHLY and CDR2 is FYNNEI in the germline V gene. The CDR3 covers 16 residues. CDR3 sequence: CASSENLAGGQNEQFF. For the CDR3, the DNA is TGTGCCAGCAGCGAGAATCTAGCGGGAGGGCAAAATGAGCAGTTCTTC.

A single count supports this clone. The CDR3 protein is CASSPMKTGANVLTF. For the CDR3, the DNA is TGTGCCAGCTCACCAATGAAGACTGGGGCCAACGTCCTGACTTTC. The chain carries TRBV18 and TRBJ2-6; D is ambiguous. Germline CDR1 is KGHSH and CDR2 is LQKENI. This CDR3 is 15 amino acids long. Trimming cost V 2 bases and J 2 bases, with 7 bases left between them.

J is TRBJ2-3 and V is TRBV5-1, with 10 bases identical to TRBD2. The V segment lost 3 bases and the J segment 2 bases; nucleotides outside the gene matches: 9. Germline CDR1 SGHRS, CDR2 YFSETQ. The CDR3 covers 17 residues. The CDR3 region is CASSSFWTSGTTDTQYF. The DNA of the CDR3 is TGCGCCAGCAGCTCCTTCTGGACTAGCGGTACCACAGATACGCAGTATTTT. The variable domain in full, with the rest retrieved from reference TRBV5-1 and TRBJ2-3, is KAGVTQTPRYLIKTRGQQVTLSCSPISGHRSVSWYQQTPGQGLQFLFEYFSETQRNKGNFPGRFSGRQFSNSRSEMNVSTLELGDSALYLCASSSFWTSGTTDTQYFGPGTRLTVL.

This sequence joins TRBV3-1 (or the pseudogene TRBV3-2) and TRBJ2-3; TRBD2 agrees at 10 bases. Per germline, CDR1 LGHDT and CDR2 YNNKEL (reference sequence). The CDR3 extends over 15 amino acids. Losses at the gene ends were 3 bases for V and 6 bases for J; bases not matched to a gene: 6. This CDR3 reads CASSQPSGRGDTQYF. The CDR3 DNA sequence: TGTGCCAGCAGCCAGCCTAGCGGGAGAGGGGATACGCAGTATTTT.

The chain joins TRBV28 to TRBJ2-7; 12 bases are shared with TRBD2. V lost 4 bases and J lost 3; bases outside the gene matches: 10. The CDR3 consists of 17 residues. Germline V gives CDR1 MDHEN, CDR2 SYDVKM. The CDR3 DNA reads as TGTGCCAGCAGTTCCCACGGACTAGCGGGACTATTCTACGAGCAGTACTTC. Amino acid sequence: CASSSHGLAGLFYEQYF.

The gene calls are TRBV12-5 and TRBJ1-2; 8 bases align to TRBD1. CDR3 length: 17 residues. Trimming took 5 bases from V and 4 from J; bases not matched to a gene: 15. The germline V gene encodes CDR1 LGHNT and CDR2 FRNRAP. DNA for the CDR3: TGTGCTAGTGGTGCTCCGGACAGGGAAGGGGGGGGCTATGGCTACACCTTC. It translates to CASGAPDREGGGYGYTF.

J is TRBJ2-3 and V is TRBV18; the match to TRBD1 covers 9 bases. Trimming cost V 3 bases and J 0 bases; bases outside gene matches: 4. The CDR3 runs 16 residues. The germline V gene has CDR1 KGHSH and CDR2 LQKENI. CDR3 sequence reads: CASSPQGQGSTDTQYF. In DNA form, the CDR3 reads TGTGCCAGCTCACCTCAGGGACAGGGAAGCACAGATACGCAGTATTTT.

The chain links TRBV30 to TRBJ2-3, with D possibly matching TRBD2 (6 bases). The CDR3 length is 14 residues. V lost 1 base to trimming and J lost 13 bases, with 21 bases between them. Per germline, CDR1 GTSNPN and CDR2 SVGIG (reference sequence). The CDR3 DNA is TGTGCCTGGAGTGCCGGAGGTAAGGCGGGGAGGAAGTATTTT. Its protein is CAWSAGGKAGRKYF.

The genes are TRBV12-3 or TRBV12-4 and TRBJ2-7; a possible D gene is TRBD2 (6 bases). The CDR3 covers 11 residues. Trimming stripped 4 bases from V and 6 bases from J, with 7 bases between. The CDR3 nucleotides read TGTGCCAGCAGTTACGGGGGCGAGCAGTACTTC. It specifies CASSYGGEQYF.

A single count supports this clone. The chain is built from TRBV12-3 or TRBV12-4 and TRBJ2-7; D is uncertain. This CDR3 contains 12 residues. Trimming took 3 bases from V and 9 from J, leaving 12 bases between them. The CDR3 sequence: CASSFVGPPQYF. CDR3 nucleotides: TGTGCCAGCAGTTTTGTGGGCCCCCCGCAGTACTTC.